These 30 T cell receptor beta chains came from one sample sequenced in a study of cytomegalovirus exposure and HLA in healthy donors. The study ran its PCR with 60 Vbeta and 13 Jbeta primers. Assay used: immunoSEQ multiplex PCR; TCRdb lists only in-frame clones, some missing. The sample carries fewer than 120,000 clones, 70% to 90% recorded once. The specimen was PBMCs. Receptors originate from a man aged 35 to 55 in good health and CMV-seronegative.

The V call is TRBV14, the J call TRBJ1-6; D uncertain. Germline V gene data show CDR1 as SGHDN and CDR2 as FVKESK. With 0 bases removed from V and 3 bases from J, the gap between germline ends came to 12 bases. The CDR3 runs to 17 residues. For the CDR3, the DNA is TGTGCCAGCAGCCAAGAAACCCTGGGAGGCTATAATTCACCCCTCCACTTT. Amino acid sequence: CASSQETLGGYNSPLHF.

The rearrangement joins TRBV6-5 to TRBJ1-1; 9 bases agree with TRBD1. Germline CDR1 reads MNHEY; CDR2 reads SVGAGI. The V segment lost 6 bases and the J segment 3 bases; nucleotides outside the gene matches: 2. This CDR3 has 13 residues. The CDR3, as DNA: TGTGCCAGCAGGAGACAGGGGGACACTGAAGCTTTCTTT. This sequence encodes CASRRQGDTEAFF.

The CDR3 coding sequence is TGTGCCAGCAGTTTTGGGACAGCAGGAGTCTATCAGCCCCAGCATTTT. Residues: CASSFGTAGVYQPQHF. The chain joins TRBV2 to TRBJ1-5, with TRBD1 matching over 7 bases. The V and J ends lost 5 bases and 5 bases, in that order; junction bases with no gene match: 12. The CDR3 length is 16 residues. From germline, CDR1 is SNHLY and CDR2 FYNNEI.

This sequence joins TRBV2 and TRBJ1-5; D gene ambiguous. Germline CDR1 SNHLY, CDR2 FYNNEI. The CDR3 extends over 14 amino acids. V was shortened by 1 base and J by 6 bases, with 10 bases between the two germline ends. CDR3 in amino acids: CASSEDVQFQPQHF. The CDR3 DNA is TGTGCCAGCAGTGAAGACGTACAGTTTCAGCCCCAGCATTTT.

Points on this clone: Other nucleotide sequences from this sample produce the same CDR3. The chain has TRBV5-1 and TRBJ2-5; TRBD2 is a possible D gene (6 bases). With 4 bases removed from V and 1 base from J, the gap between germline ends came to 11 bases. CDR3 length: 14 residues. Germline CDR1 is SGHRS and CDR2 is YFSETQ. CDR3: CASSRGRGQETQYF. In DNA form, the CDR3 reads TGCGCCAGCAGCCGGGGGAGAGGCCAAGAGACCCAGTACTTC.

The chain links TRBV28 to TRBJ1-2; TRBD1 matches 9 bases. V dropped 4 bases and J dropped 8; count of bases not matched to a gene: 8. The germline gives CDR1 MDHEN, CDR2 SYDVKM. There are 14 residues in the CDR3. In DNA, the CDR3 is TGTGCCAGCAGTTCCTTCGGGACAGGGTTGGGCTACACCTTC. It specifies CASSSFGTGLGYTF.

The genes are TRBV7-7 and TRBJ2-5; perhaps TRBD2 as D (6 bases). Per germline, CDR1 SSHAT and CDR2 FNYEAQ (reference sequence). The V end was cut by 5 bases, the J end by 0 bases, with 16 bases between. The CDR3 extends over 16 amino acids. CDR3 in amino acids: CASSPATSWHQETQYF. In DNA form, the CDR3 reads TGTGCCAGCAGCCCCGCAACTAGCTGGCACCAAGAGACCCAGTACTTC.

The genes are TRBV6-5 and TRBJ1-2, with D possibly matching TRBD1 (6 bases). Germline CDR1 reads MNHEY; CDR2 reads SVGAGI. This CDR3 is built from 13 residues. Trimming cost V 6 bases and J 7 bases, with 15 bases left between them. In DNA form, the CDR3 reads TGTGCCAGCAGGAGGGGGAAATTAGCTGGCTACACCTTC. Translation gives CASRRGKLAGYTF.

The chain employs TRBV5-1 and TRBJ1-1, with 9 nucleotides matching TRBD1. This CDR3 comprises 16 residues. Per the germline V gene, CDR1 is SGHRS and CDR2 is YFSETQ. V shed 4 bases, J shed 7 bases, and the junction held 14 bases outside the gene matches. The CDR3 spells CASSLSPDRGTIEAFF. CDR3 DNA sequence: TGCGCCAGCAGCCTCTCCCCAGACAGGGGGACGATTGAAGCTTTCTTT.

V and J are TRBV15 and TRBJ1-1; D is undetermined. The CDR3 has 13 residues. V was pared by 1 base and J by 8 bases, with 11 bases between. The V gene's germline CDR1 is LNHNV and CDR2 YYDKDF (reference sequence). CDR3 sequence reads: CATSRGVDFEAFF. The CDR3, as DNA: TGTGCCACCAGCAGAGGGGTGGACTTCGAAGCTTTCTTT.

CDR3 sequence (DNA): TGCGCCAGCAGCCACTCAGGGGGCGCGGAGCAGCCCCAGCATTTT. Residues: CASSHSGGAEQPQHF. The chain employs TRBV5-1 and TRBJ1-5; TRBD1 matches 8 bases. CDR3 length: 15 amino acids. V gave up 4 bases and J gave up 7 bases; unmatched junction bases: 10. Germline loops: CDR1 SGHRS, CDR2 YFSETQ.

V gene TRBV10-3 combines with J gene TRBJ2-7, with 8 bases matching TRBD1. This CDR3 comprises 13 residues. The germline V gene has CDR1 ENHRY and CDR2 SYGVKD. V lost 6 bases to trimming and J lost 7 bases; unmatched junction nucleotides: 8. The CDR3 DNA follows: TGTGCCATCAGGCAGGGGGCTAGCAATGAGCAGTACTTC. It translates to CAIRQGASNEQYF.

This clone was observed a handful of times. The chain links TRBV5-8 to TRBJ1-1, with TRBD1 as a possible D gene (6 bases). The CDR3 is made up of 15 amino acids. V lost 1 base, J lost 6 bases, and 16 bases lay in between. In germline, CDR1 is SGHTS, CDR2 YDEGEE. The CDR3 bases are TGTGCCAGCAGCTTGTTCGGGGGGACAACGGCTGAAGCTTTCTTT. It translates to CASSLFGGTTAEAFF.

This clone turned up a few times. This chain uses TRBV7-8 with TRBJ1-1; a weak D match, TRBD1 (6 bases). Between the trimmed V and J ends, which lost 1 base and 3 bases, there was a span of 6 bases. The CDR3 is 13 amino acids. Germline lookup yields CDR1 SGHVS and CDR2 FQNEAQ. The CDR3 here is CASSLDRDTEAFF. CDR3 nucleotides: TGTGCCAGCAGCTTAGACAGGGACACTGAAGCTTTCTTT.

In this sample, this clone turned up once. The rearrangement uses TRBV19 and TRBJ2-7; 11 bases are shared with TRBD1. The junction had 3 bases not matched to a gene; V was cut back by 5 bases and J by 3 bases. Germline CDR1 LNHDA, CDR2 SQIVND (reference sequence). There are 14 residues in the CDR3. For the CDR3, the DNA is TGTGCCAGTAGTTTGGGACAGGGGGTCTACGAGCAGTACTTC. It yields the protein CASSLGQGVYEQYF.

The CDR3 spells CASSLGVDRGPDTQYF. The CDR3 coding sequence is TGTGCCAGCAGCTTAGGCGTCGACAGGGGTCCAGATACGCAGTATTTT. The chain links TRBV13 to TRBJ2-3, with 8 bases lining up with TRBD1. With V trimmed by 0 bases and J by 4 bases, 6 bases remained unmatched. This CDR3 has 16 residues. Per the germline V gene, CDR1 is PRHDT and CDR2 is FYEKMQ (reference sequence).

V gene TRBV5-8 combines with J gene TRBJ1-2; 9 bases map to TRBD1. The trim removed 1 base at V and 7 bases at J, leaving 8 bases unmatched. The CDR3 contains 15 residues. CDR1 and CDR2 from the germline V gene are SGHTS and YDEGEE. CDR3 in amino acids: CASSLWTGDGSGYTF. The CDR3 DNA follows: TGTGCCAGCAGCTTGTGGACAGGGGATGGTTCTGGCTACACCTTC.

The V call is TRBV2, the J call TRBJ2-6; the D gene is possibly TRBD2 (6 bases). This CDR3 has 16 residues. Trimming shortened V by 5 bases and J by 0 bases, and 11 bases separated the two germline ends. Germline CDR1 reads SNHLY; CDR2 reads FYNNEI. DNA for the CDR3: TGTGCCAGCAGTCCCCGGGGACTCTCTGGGGCCAACGTCCTGACTTTC. It encodes CASSPRGLSGANVLTF.

In this sample, this clone turned up once. The chain couples TRBV15 to TRBJ1-1; no firm D call. Germline CDR1 is LNHNV and CDR2 is YYDKDF (reference sequence). V gave up 1 base and J gave up 0 bases, with 12 bases separating them. The CDR3 has 16 amino acids. The CDR3 nucleotides are TGTGCCACCAGCAGAGGACCCGGGGAGCTGAACACTGAAGCTTTCTTT. Translation: CATSRGPGELNTEAFF.

The chain is built from TRBV4-2 and TRBJ1-2; 10 bases agree with TRBD1. V was pared by 1 base and J by 4 bases, with 6 bases of the junction left unmatched. Germline V gene lookup returns CDR1 LGHNA and CDR2 YNFKEQ. CDR3 size: 16 residues. DNA for the CDR3: TGTGCCAGCAGCCAAGGTGGGACAGGGGACCTCTATGGCTACACCTTC. It codes for CASSQGGTGDLYGYTF.

This rearrangement joins TRBV9 to TRBJ1-6, with 7 nucleotides matching TRBD1. The CDR3 has 16 amino acids. Germline loops: CDR1 SGDLS, CDR2 YYNGEE. Unmatched junction bases numbered 9, after V lost 0 bases and J lost 9 bases. CDR3 residues: CASSVGQGGGGSPLHF. In DNA, the CDR3 is TGTGCCAGCAGCGTAGGCCAGGGGGGTGGAGGTTCACCCCTCCACTTT.

V is TRBV9 and J is TRBJ1-5; 7 nucleotides agree with TRBD1. Germline V gene data show CDR1 as SGDLS and CDR2 as YYNGEE. The CDR3 totals 16 residues. Unmatched junction bases numbered 4, after V lost 0 bases and J lost 1 base. CDR3: CASSVGTGGSNQPQHF. The CDR3 bases are TGTGCCAGCAGCGTAGGGACAGGCGGGAGCAATCAGCCCCAGCATTTT.

The chain employs TRBV28 and TRBJ2-3; TRBD2 agrees at 7 bases. The CDR3 sequence is 14 residues long. V lost 3 bases, J lost 4 bases, and 4 bases stayed unmatched. Germline CDR1 MDHEN, CDR2 SYDVKM. For the CDR3, the DNA is TGTGCCAGCAGTTTGAGCGGGGAATCAGATACGCAGTATTTT. The encoded protein is CASSLSGESDTQYF.

This clone appeared a few times. This rearrangement joins TRBV6-1 to TRBJ1-5, with 7 bases fitting TRBD1. Germline values: CDR1 MNHNS, CDR2 SASEGT. The V segment lost 5 bases and the J segment 7 bases; nucleotides outside the gene matches: 11. This CDR3 contains 15 residues. CDR3 amino acids: CASSPTGAAGQPQHF. In DNA form, the CDR3 reads TGTGCCAGCAGTCCCACAGGGGCCGCAGGCCAGCCCCAGCATTTT.

This chain connects TRBV6-5 to TRBJ2-7, with D tentatively TRBD2 (6 bases). This CDR3 has 15 residues. Germline V gene data show CDR1 as MNHEY and CDR2 as SVGAGI. Trimming removed 7 bases from V and 2 bases from J, with 18 bases in between. The CDR3 nucleotides read TGTGCCAGCACCCCCTCGGGGGAAATGCCCTACGAGCAGTACTTC. Its translation: CASTPSGEMPYEQYF.

The gene calls are TRBV6-4 and TRBJ1-1, with D maybe TRBD1 (5 bases). The CDR3 is 13 amino acids. Germline loops: CDR1 MRHNA, CDR2 SNTAGT. Trimming pared 4 bases from V and 1 base from J, leaving 7 bases between. The CDR3 spells CASSADRNTEAFF. CDR3 bases: TGTGCCAGCAGTGCTGACAGGAACACTGAAGCTTTCTTT.

J is TRBJ2-3 and V is TRBV7-8; D is unresolved. The germline V gene encodes CDR1 SGHVS and CDR2 FQNEAQ. V lost 1 base, J lost 0 bases, and 14 bases lay in between. The CDR3 consists of 17 residues. The CDR3 region has the DNA TGTGCCAGCAGCTTAGGGTCGCGTTCGTCTAGCACAGATACGCAGTATTTT. This gives the protein CASSLGSRSSSTDTQYF.

DNA of the CDR3: TGTGCCAGCAGCTCCGGGACAGGGGACTATGGCTACACCTTC. Residues: CASSSGTGDYGYTF. The chain has TRBV6-5 and TRBJ1-2; 10 positions match TRBD1. CDR1 and CDR2 (germline): MNHEY, SVGAGI. J lost 3 bases, V lost 6 bases, and 4 bases had no gene match. This CDR3 is built from 14 residues.

The genes are TRBV7-9 and TRBJ1-6, with a possible D match to TRBD1 (5 bases). With 3 bases removed from V and 9 bases from J, the gap between germline ends came to 15 bases. The CDR3 is 15 residues long. Germline CDR1 reads SEHNR; CDR2 reads FQNEAQ (reference sequence). The CDR3 is CASSFSQGIGSPLHF. The CDR3 coding sequence is TGTGCCAGCAGCTTTAGCCAGGGAATAGGTTCACCCCTCCACTTT.

V is TRBV10-3 and J is TRBJ1-2; D not resolved. Germline V CDR1 and CDR2: ENHRY, SYGVKD. CDR3 length: 15 residues. With 4 bases removed from V and 3 bases from J, the gap between germline ends came to 15 bases. The CDR3 DNA reads TGTGCCATCAGTGGATCTTTGGAAGGAGACTATGGCTACACCTTC. Translation: CAISGSLEGDYGYTF.